The 15 T cell receptor beta chains reported below all come from one sample, sequenced in a study of post-analysis software for immune sequencing data. General study findings and limits: Compared with controls, patients had more of about 5 TRBV segments, including TRBV5-6, TRBV5-1 and TRBV20-1.

TCR beta cDNA libraries had unique molecular identifiers. One entry per CDR3 protein, called by TCRdb with MiXCR from the PCR reads. This table has some 240,000 distinct CDR3 sequences, approximately 34% appearing once. These receptors' targets are unknown. Source material: blood. These receptor sequences come from a girl aged 5-17 years with multiple sclerosis.

The chain joins TRBV4-1 to TRBJ2-2, with 7 bases matching TRBD2. Trimming at V came to 2 bases and at J to 1 base, leaving 4 bases not matched to a gene. The CDR3 is 16 residues long. CDR1 MGHRA and CDR2 YSYEKL come from the germline V gene. CDR3 in DNA: TGCGCCAGCAGCCAAATCGGGGGGAGGAACACCGGGGAGCTGTTTTTT. Protein sequence: CASSQIGGRNTGELFF.

In the case of this clonotype: One base away lies a much larger clone, so this may be a sequencing read error. The chain joins TRBV27 to TRBJ2-1, with 7 bases identical to TRBD2. Germline V gives CDR1 MNHEY, CDR2 SMNVEV (reference sequence). V trimming: 11 bases; J trimming: 2 bases; junction bases outside the gene matches: 3. The CDR3 has 12 residues. The CDR3 coding sequence is TGTGCCGTCAGCGGGACCTACAATGAGCAGTTCTTC. This sequence encodes CAVSGTYNEQFF.

The chain joins TRBV4-1 to TRBJ1-2; 9 bases map to TRBD1. Germline V gene sequence: CDR1 MGHRA, CDR2 YSYEKL. This CDR3 is 15 amino acids long. V dropped 1 base and J dropped 4; count of bases not matched to a gene: 4. In nucleotides, the CDR3 is TGCGCCAGCAGCCAAGGGGGACAGGGAAGCTATGGCTACACCTTC. Residues: CASSQGGQGSYGYTF.

Regarding this clonotype: This sequence may be a read error, since a much larger clone differs from it by one base. The rearrangement joins TRBV27 to TRBJ2-7; D might be TRBD1 (5 bases). CDR1 and CDR2 (germline): MNHEY, SMNVEV (reference sequence). The CDR3 is 13 residues long. As DNA, the CDR3 is TGTGCCAGCGGTTTAGGCCCGCAGGGTGAGCAGTACTTC. It yields the protein CASGLGPQGEQYF.

This clonotype has at least ten counts. The chain links TRBV4-1 to TRBJ2-1; TRBD2 aligns across 11 bases. J was trimmed by 14 bases and V by 0 bases; bases with no gene match: 12. Germline loops: CDR1 MGHRA, CDR2 YSYEKL. CDR3 length: 16 residues. The CDR3 DNA reads TGCGCCAGCAGCCAAGATGCGGCTAGCGGGGGGACCCGAGAGTTCTTC. This translates into CASSQDAASGGTREFF.

Comments on this clonotype: A much larger clone differs from this one at a single base, so this may be a read error. The gene calls are TRBV5-6 and TRBJ1-4, with 9 positions matching TRBD1. Germline lookup yields CDR1 SGHDT and CDR2 YYEEEE. The V and J ends lost 2 bases and 10 bases, in that order; junction bases with no gene match: 9. The CDR3 runs 15 residues. In DNA form, the CDR3 reads TGTGCCAGCAGCTTCCGGACAGGGGACTTTGGAAAACTGTTTTTT. It is translated as CASSFRTGDFGKLFF.

This clonotype was picked up many times. CDR3 loop: CASSQFLLQETQYF. The DNA of the CDR3 is TGCGCCAGCAGCCAATTTTTGCTCCAAGAGACCCAGTACTTC. The V and J genes are TRBV4-1 and TRBJ2-5, with unresolved D. V dropped 2 bases and J dropped 1 base, with 8 bases sitting between them. The germline V gene encodes CDR1 MGHRA and CDR2 YSYEKL. The CDR3 spans 14 residues.

This clonotype showed up many times. The V gene is TRBV5-1, the J gene TRBJ2-6, with D perhaps matching TRBD1 (6 bases). Trimming left V 3 bases short and J 4 bases short, with 14 bases between. The CDR3 has 16 amino acids. Looked up from germline, CDR1 is SGHRS and CDR2 is YFSETQ. CDR3 DNA: TGCGCCAGCAGCTACGGACAGCCCTCGGGGGCCAACGTCCTGACTTTC. This translates into CASSYGQPSGANVLTF.

The chain carries TRBV6-6 and TRBJ1-3; TRBD1 is a possible D gene (5 bases). V dropped 4 bases and J dropped 8 bases, with 21 bases sitting between them. The CDR3 spans 16 residues. Germline CDR1 and CDR2: MNHNY and SVGAGI (reference sequence). The CDR3 sequence is CASSFHPGRGADTIYF. The DNA of the CDR3 is TGTGCCAGCAGTTTCCATCCGGGACGTGGGGCGGACACCATATATTTT.

This clonotype has at least ten counts. The chain joins TRBV5-4 to TRBJ2-1; 7 bases align to TRBD2. The CDR3 consists of 15 residues. Germline assignment: CDR1 SGHNT and CDR2 YYREEE (reference sequence). Trimming cost V 4 bases and J 9 bases; bases outside gene matches: 13. The CDR3 nucleotides are TGTGCCAGCAGCCCGGGCGGCGGGAGTGGGGGTGAGCAGTTCTTC. Translation gives CASSPGGGSGGEQFF. Together with reference TRBV5-4 and TRBJ2-1, the CDR3 gives the full variable domain: ETGVTQSPTHLIKTRGQQVTLRCSSQSGHNTVSWYQQALGQGPQFIFQYYREEENGRGNFPPRFSGLQFPNYSSELNVNALELDDSALYLCASSPGGGSGGEQFFGPGTRLTVL.

This clonotype has more than one count but fewer than ten. The chain combines TRBV9 with TRBJ2-3; D unclear. Per germline, CDR1 SGDLS and CDR2 YYNGEE. V was clipped by 0 bases and J by 5 bases, with 4 bases between them. The CDR3 contains 12 residues. CDR3 amino acids: CASSVVGDTQYF. The CDR3 DNA reads TGTGCCAGCAGCGTAGTAGGAGATACGCAGTATTTT.

A few counts support this clonotype. The CDR3 region is CASSETDRSSEQYF. For the CDR3, the DNA is TGTGCCAGCAGTGAAACGGACAGGAGTTCCGAGCAGTACTTC. V is TRBV6-1 and J is TRBJ2-7; 7 positions match TRBD1. With V trimmed by 2 bases and J by 6 bases, 7 bases remained unmatched. CDR1 is MNHNS and CDR2 is SASEGT in the germline V gene. The CDR3 extends over 14 amino acids.

The V call is TRBV6-2 or TRBV6-3, the J call TRBJ2-7; D is unresolved. The CDR3 has 15 residues. CDR1 and CDR2 from the germline V gene are MNHEY and SVGEGT. V was pared by 6 bases and J by 0 bases, with 15 bases between. The CDR3 DNA reads TGTGCCAGCAGCTCCAACCCCGGGCTCTCCTACGAGCAGTACTTC. This sequence encodes CASSSNPGLSYEQYF.

In this sample, this clonotype turned up many times. The gene calls are TRBV29-1 and TRBJ1-1; the D is unclear. The CDR3 is 13 residues long. Per the germline V gene, CDR1 is SQVTM and CDR2 is ANQGSEA. V was shortened by 2 bases and J by 0 bases, with 7 bases between the two germline ends. The CDR3 region has the DNA TGCAGCGTTGAAATCAGCCTGAACACTGAAGCTTTCTTT. It is translated as CSVEISLNTEAFF. The full variable domain, completed using reference TRBV29-1 and TRBJ1-1, is SAVISQKPSRDICQRGTSLTIQCQVDSQVTMMFWYRQQPGQSLTLIATANQGSEATYESGFVIDKFPISRPNLTFSTLTVSNMSPEDSSIYLCSVEISLNTEAFFGQGTRLTVV.

This chain links TRBV5-6 with TRBJ1-6; D is possibly TRBD1 (5 bases). Germline V lookup: CDR1 SGHDT, CDR2 YYEEEE. V was trimmed by 2 bases and J by 8 bases, leaving 14 bases between them. The CDR3 sequence is 15 residues long. The CDR3 protein is CASSLLQQGHSPLHF. The CDR3 nucleotides are TGTGCCAGCAGCTTATTACAGCAGGGTCATTCACCCCTCCACTTT.